The TCR beta chain described here comes from a study of T cell responses to AZD1222 COVID-19 vaccine. Clones were read by immunoSEQ multiplex PCR, and TCRdb kept only the in-frame ones, dropping some. The sample has tens of thousands of clones, around 82% seen once. Deletions cut 2 bases from V and 5 bases from J, with 13 bases between. This CDR3 has 15 amino acids. Germline V lookup: CDR1 MNHNS, CDR2 SASEGT. V is TRBV6-1 and J is TRBJ1-5, with D perhaps matching TRBD1 (6 bases). This receptor was identified in an adult who received the AZD1222 COVID-19 vaccine. Sequences were derived from peripheral blood, sampled 28 days after the second AZD1222 dose. The DNA for the CDR3 is TGTGCCAGCAGTGAATCGGTGGGGGGCCATCAGCCCCAGCATTTT. Its protein product is CASSESVGGHQPQHF.